The clone carrying this TCR beta chain was detected a few times. Germline loops: CDR1 SGHRS, CDR2 YFSETQ. V lost 0 bases to trimming and J lost 10 bases, with 11 bases between them. CDR3 length equals 13 residues. Unique molecular identifiers were attached to individual cDNA molecules. Each CDR3 protein gets one entry after TCRdb re-called the 5' RACE reads with MiXCR. The table has around 84,000 distinct CDR3 sequences, around 9.3% seen once; the top ten hold around 8%. The sample originates from a study of early T cells in non-severe SARS-CoV-2 infection. J is TRBJ2-1 and V is TRBV5-1; no definite D call. The sequence came from an adult who was a healthcare worker with PCR-confirmed SARS-CoV-2 infection or an uninfected control (not recorded which). The sample in question was whole blood, obtained at baseline. The CDR3 loop reads CASSLAGRGEQFF. The CDR3 region has the DNA TGCGCCAGCAGCTTGGCCGGGCGCGGCGAGCAGTTCTTC.